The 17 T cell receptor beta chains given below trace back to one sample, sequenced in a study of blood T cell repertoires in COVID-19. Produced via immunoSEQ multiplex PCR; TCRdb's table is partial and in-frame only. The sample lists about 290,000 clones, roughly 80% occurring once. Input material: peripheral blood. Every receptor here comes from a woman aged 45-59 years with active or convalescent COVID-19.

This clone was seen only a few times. CDR3 loop: CASSPGGTGAYGYTF. The CDR3 coding sequence is TGTGCCAGCAGTCCCGGCGGGACAGGCGCCTATGGCTACACCTTC. The chain joins TRBV27 to TRBJ1-2; 8 positions agree with TRBD1. The CDR3 runs 15 residues. With V trimmed by 5 bases and J by 4 bases, 9 bases remained unmatched. The germline CDR1 and CDR2 sequences are MNHEY and SMNVEV (reference sequence).

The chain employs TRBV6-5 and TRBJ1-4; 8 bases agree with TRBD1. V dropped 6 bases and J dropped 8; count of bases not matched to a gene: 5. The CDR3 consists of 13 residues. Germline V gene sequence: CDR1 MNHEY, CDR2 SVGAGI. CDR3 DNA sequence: TGTGCCAGCAGGGAGACAGGGGTAGAAAAACTGTTTTTT. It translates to CASRETGVEKLFF.

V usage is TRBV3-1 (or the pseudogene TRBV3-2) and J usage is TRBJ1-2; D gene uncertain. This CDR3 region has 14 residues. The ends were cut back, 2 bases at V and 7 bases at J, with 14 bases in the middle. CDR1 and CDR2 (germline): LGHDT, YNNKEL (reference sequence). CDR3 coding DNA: TGTGCCAGCAGCCAAAAGTCAGGCGTGAGTGGCTACACCTTC. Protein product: CASSQKSGVSGYTF.

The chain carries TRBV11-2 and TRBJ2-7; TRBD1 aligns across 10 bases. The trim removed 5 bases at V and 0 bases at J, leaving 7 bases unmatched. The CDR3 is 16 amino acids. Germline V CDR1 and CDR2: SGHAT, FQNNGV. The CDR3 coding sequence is TGTGCCAGCAGCGACCCCGGGACAGGGGCCTCCTACGAGCAGTACTTC. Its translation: CASSDPGTGASYEQYF.

The CDR3 reads CASSPGTAYNEQFF. Here the CDR3 DNA reads TGTGCCAGCAGCCCCGGGACAGCCTACAATGAGCAGTTCTTC. The chain employs TRBV6-5 and TRBJ2-1, with 7 bases matching TRBD1. CDR1 and CDR2 (germline): MNHEY, SVGAGI. The CDR3 has 14 amino acids. The J segment lost 2 bases and the V segment lost 6 bases, leaving 4 bases of the junction unmatched.

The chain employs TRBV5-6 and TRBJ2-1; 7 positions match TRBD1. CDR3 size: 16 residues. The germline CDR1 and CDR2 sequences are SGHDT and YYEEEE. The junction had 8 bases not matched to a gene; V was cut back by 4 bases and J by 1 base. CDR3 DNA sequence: TGTGCCAGCAGCCGTGACAGGGTAGAATCCTACAATGAGCAGTTCTTC. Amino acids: CASSRDRVESYNEQFF.

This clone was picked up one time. The CDR3 region has the DNA TGTGCACAGGACAGGGGGATTGAAGCTTTCTTT. Protein product: CAQDRGIEAFF. The V gene is TRBV30, the J gene TRBJ1-1; 10 nucleotides align to TRBD1. There are 11 residues in the CDR3. Germline-derived CDR1 and CDR2 are GTSNPN and SVGIG (reference sequence).

The CDR3 loop reads CASSLSPDRKMNTEAFF. CDR3 coding DNA: TGTGCCAGCAGTTTATCCCCGGACAGGAAGATGAACACTGAAGCTTTCTTT. V gene TRBV27 combines with J gene TRBJ1-1; 7 bases are a match to TRBD1. The CDR3 is 17 residues long. In germline, CDR1 is MNHEY, CDR2 SMNVEV (reference sequence). The junction had 7 bases not matched to a gene; V was cut back by 0 bases and J by 0 bases.

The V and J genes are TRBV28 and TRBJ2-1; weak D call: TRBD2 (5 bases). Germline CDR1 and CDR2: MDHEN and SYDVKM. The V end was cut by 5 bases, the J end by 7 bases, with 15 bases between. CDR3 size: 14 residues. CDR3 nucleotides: TGTGCCAGCAGTGACTACAATACGGTGAATGAGCAGTTCTTC. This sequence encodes CASSDYNTVNEQFF.

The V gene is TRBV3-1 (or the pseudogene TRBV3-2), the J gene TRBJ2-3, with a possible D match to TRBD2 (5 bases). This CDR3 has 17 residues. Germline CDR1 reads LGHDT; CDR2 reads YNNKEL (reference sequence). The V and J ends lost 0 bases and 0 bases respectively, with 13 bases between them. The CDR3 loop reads CASSQDPWRTSTDTQYF. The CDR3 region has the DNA TGTGCCAGCAGCCAAGACCCATGGCGGACTAGCACAGATACGCAGTATTTT.

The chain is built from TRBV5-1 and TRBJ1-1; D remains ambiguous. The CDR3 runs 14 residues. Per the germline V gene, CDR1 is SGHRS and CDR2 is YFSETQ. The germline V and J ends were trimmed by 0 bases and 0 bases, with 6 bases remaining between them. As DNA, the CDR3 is TGCGCCAGCAGCTTGGTACAGCTGAACACTGAAGCTTTCTTT. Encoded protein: CASSLVQLNTEAFF.

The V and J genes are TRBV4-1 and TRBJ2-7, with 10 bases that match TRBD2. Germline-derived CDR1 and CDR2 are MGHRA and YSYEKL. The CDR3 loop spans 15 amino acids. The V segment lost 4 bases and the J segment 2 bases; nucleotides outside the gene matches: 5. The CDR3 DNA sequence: TGCGCCAGCAGCCCTGGGACTAGCGTCCCCTACGAGCAGTACTTC. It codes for CASSPGTSVPYEQYF.

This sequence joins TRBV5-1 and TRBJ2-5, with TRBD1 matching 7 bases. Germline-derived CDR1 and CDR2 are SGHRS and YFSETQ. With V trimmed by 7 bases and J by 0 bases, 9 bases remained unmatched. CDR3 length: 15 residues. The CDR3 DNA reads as TGCGCCAGCGGACTGACAGGGTCGGACCAAGAGACCCAGTACTTC. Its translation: CASGLTGSDQETQYF.

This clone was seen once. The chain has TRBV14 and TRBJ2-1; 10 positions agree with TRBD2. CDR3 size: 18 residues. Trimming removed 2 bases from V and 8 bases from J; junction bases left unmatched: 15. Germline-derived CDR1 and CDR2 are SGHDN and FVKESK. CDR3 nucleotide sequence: TGTGCCAGCAGCCAACCTCCTACTAGCGGGATTAGGGGCCATGAGCAGTTCTTC. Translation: CASSQPPTSGIRGHEQFF.

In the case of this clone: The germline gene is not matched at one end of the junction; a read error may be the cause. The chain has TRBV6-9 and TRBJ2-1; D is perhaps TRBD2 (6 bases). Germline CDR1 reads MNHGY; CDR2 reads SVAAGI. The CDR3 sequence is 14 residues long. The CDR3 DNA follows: TGTGCCAGCACTACACCCGGACTCCCAGAGTGGGGGGTCTTC. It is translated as CASTTPGLPEWGVF.

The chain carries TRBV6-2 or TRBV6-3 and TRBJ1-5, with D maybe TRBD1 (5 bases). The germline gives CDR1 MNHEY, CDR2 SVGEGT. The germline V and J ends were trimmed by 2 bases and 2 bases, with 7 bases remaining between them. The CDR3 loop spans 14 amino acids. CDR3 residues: CASSYRGGNQPQHF. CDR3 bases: TGTGCCAGCAGTTACAGGGGTGGCAATCAGCCCCAGCATTTT.

CDR3 sequence reads: CASSPTGWDRNTGELFF. CDR3 DNA sequence: TGTGCCAGCAGCCCGACGGGGTGGGACAGGAACACCGGGGAGCTGTTTTTT. The chain has TRBV13 and TRBJ2-2; 7 bases are a match to TRBD1. Germline V CDR1 and CDR2: PRHDT, FYEKMQ (reference sequence). Trimming took 5 bases from V and 1 from J; bases not matched to a gene: 10. The CDR3 covers 17 residues. The whole variable domain, filled in from reference TRBV13 and TRBJ2-2, reads AAGVIQSPRHLIKEKRETATLKCYPIPRHDTVYWYQQGPGQDPQFLISFYEKMQSDKGSIPDRFSAQQFSDYHSELNMSSLELGDSALYFCASSPTGWDRNTGELFFGEGSRLTVL.